The clone carrying this T cell receptor (beta chain) was recorded at least ten times. Its antigen is still unknown. These data come from a study of neurological immune-mediated disorders. General observations from the study: Multiple sclerosis, the disease with the least TCR clonal expansion, fell below healthy controls, whereas HTLV-1-associated myelopathy showed the most. Subjects shared no identical expanded-clone CDR3 amino acid sequences, suggesting private TCR-beta repertoires in all groups.

The cDNA was synthesized by 5'RACE incorporating 10-nucleotide random UMIs. Over 190 million TCR-beta sequences from 15-18 subjects came out of each sequencing run. TCRdb re-called the 5' RACE reads with MiXCR, one entry per CDR3 protein. The data hold approximately 100,000 distinct CDR3 sequences, with approximately 11% observed a single time. CDR1 and CDR2 (germline): MNHNY, SVGAGI (reference sequence). The CDR3 sequence is 11 residues long. Trimming shortened V by 7 bases and J by 6 bases, and 9 bases separated the two germline ends. Time point reported: longitudinal time-point 3. V usage is TRBV6-6 and J usage is TRBJ1-1; D might be TRBD1 (5 bases). Source material: PBMCs. This sequence originates from a female donor with HTLV-1-associated myelopathy (HAM/TSP). For the CDR3, the DNA is TGTGCCAGCATGGTGGGGCCTGAAGCTTTCTTT. Translated: CASMVGPEAFF.